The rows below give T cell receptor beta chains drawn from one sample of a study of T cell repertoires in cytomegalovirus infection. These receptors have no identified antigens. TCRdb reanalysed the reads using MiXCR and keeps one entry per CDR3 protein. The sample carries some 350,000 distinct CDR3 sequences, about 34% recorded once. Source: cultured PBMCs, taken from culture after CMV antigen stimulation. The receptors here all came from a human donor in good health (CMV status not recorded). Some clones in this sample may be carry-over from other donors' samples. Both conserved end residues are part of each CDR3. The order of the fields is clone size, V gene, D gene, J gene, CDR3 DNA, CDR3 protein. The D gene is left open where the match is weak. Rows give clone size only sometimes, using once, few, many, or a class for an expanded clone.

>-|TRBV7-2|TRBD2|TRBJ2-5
TGTGCCAGCAGCTTAGGTATCTCAGCTAGCGGGGGAAGAGAGACCCAGTACTTC
CASSLGISASGGRETQYF
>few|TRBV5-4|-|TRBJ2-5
TGTGCCAGCAGTCCTCAAACGGGAGAGACCCAGTACTTC
CASSPQTGETQYF
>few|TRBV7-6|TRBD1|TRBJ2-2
TGTGCCAGCAGCCCCGGGACAGGGGGTAGCACCGGGGAGCTGTTTTTT
CASSPGTGGSTGELFF
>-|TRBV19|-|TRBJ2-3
TGTGCCAGTAGTCTGCAGGGGTCCGCAGATACGCAGTATTTT
CASSLQGSADTQYF
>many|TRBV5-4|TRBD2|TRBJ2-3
TGTGCCAGCAGCCGTGATAGCGGGTTCTACACAGATACGCAGTATTTT
CASSRDSGFYTDTQYF
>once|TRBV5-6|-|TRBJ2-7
TGTGCCAGCAGCTTCACGATCGCTCCGGGATCCTCCTACGAGCAGTCCTTC
CASSFTIAPGSSYEQSF
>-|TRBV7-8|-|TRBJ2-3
TGTGCCAGCAGCTTAAATGATAAGGGAAGTAGCACAGATACGCAGTATTTT
CASSLNDKGSSTDTQYF
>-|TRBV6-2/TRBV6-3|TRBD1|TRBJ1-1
TGTGCCAGCAGGACAGGGGGCGGGCGGATGAACACTGAAGCTTTCTTT
CASRTGGGRMNTEAFF
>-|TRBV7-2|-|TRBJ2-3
TGTGCCAGCAGCTCACAGGGCGGGGTATGGGATACGCAGTATTTT
CASSSQGGVWDTQYF
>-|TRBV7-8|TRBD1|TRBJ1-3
TGTGCCAGCAGCTCGCGACAGGGCAGAAACACCATATATTTT
CASSSRQGRNTIYF
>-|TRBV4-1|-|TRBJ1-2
TGCGCCAGCAGCCAAACCCGAGGGAAGGAAGGCTACACCTTC
CASSQTRGKEGYTF
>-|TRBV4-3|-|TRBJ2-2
TGCGCCAGCAGCCAAGCCGTGGGGCGGGAGCTGTTTTTT
CASSQAVGRELFF
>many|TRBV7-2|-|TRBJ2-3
TGTGCCAGCAGGCAATGGTCAGATACGCAGTATTTT
CASRQWSDTQYF
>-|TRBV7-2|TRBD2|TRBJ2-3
TGTGCCAGCAGCTTAGGACTAGCGGGGGTTTTGAATACGCAGTATTTT
CASSLGLAGVLNTQYF
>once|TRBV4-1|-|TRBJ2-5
TGCGCCAGCAGCCAGACTATCGTAGAGACCCAGTACTTC
CASSQTIVETQYF